Presented here are 8 T cell receptor beta chains from one specimen sequenced in a study of shared clonotypes between healthy human individuals. The protocol was immunoSEQ multiplex PCR, while the TCRdb copy is restricted to in-frame clones and leaves out a portion. The sample lists roughly 450,000 clones, 60% to 85% seen once, with roughly 13% in the top ten. Sequencing was carried out using PBMCs. These receptor sequences come from a woman aged 40 to 49 in good health. Some clones in this sample may be carry-over from other donors' samples.

J is TRBJ1-5 and V is TRBV27; 9 nucleotides match TRBD1. Germline CDR1 and CDR2: MNHEY and SMNVEV (reference sequence). Trimming at V came to 4 bases and at J to 5 bases, leaving 6 bases not matched to a gene. The CDR3 consists of 15 residues. The CDR3 loop reads CASSSGQGVYQPQHF. CDR3 in DNA: TGTGCCAGCAGTTCGGGACAGGGCGTTTATCAGCCCCAGCATTTT.

The gene calls are TRBV7-8 and TRBJ2-7; D uncertain. Germline V gene lookup returns CDR1 SGHVS and CDR2 FQNEAQ. The CDR3 is made up of 17 amino acids. V shed 3 bases and J shed 3 bases, with 21 bases lying between them. The CDR3: CASSFPIGRPLNYEQYF. CDR3 sequence (DNA): TGTGCCAGCAGCTTTCCCATTGGGCGCCCCCTTAACTACGAGCAGTACTTC.

The rearrangement joins TRBV19 to TRBJ1-5, with D uncertain. Trimming took 3 bases from V and 3 from J, leaving 9 bases between them. The CDR3 runs 14 residues. The germline V gene has CDR1 LNHDA and CDR2 SQIVND (reference sequence). In DNA, the CDR3 is TGTGCCAGTAGTATTATCGGATTCAATCAGCCCCAGCATTTT. Residues: CASSIIGFNQPQHF.

This clone was recorded a few times. J is TRBJ2-7 and V is TRBV28, with TRBD1 matching 7 bases. The length of the CDR3 is 13 residues. CDR1 and CDR2 (germline): MDHEN, SYDVKM. The V gene end was trimmed by 10 bases and the J gene end by 6 bases; junction bases not matched to a gene: 12. The CDR3 loop is CATARDRVAEQYF. Written as DNA, the CDR3 is TGTGCCACAGCCCGAGACAGGGTTGCCGAGCAGTACTTC.

The V and J genes are TRBV6-6 and TRBJ2-5, with 8 bases that match TRBD2. TRBJ2-7 explains the end of the DNA better; the J call may be wrong. The CDR3 contains 15 residues. Germline CDR1 is MNHNY and CDR2 is SVGAGI (reference sequence). CDR3 nucleotides: TGTGCCAGCAGGGACCCGGGACTAGGGGGCTACGAGCAGTACTTC. Encoded protein: CASRDPGLGGYEQYF.

The V call is TRBV11-2, the J call TRBJ2-1; 8 bases align to TRBD2. After removal of 5 bases from V and 1 base from J, the junction contained 7 bases not matched to a gene. CDR1 and CDR2 from the germline V gene are SGHAT and FQNNGV. The CDR3 has 16 residues. In DNA, the CDR3 is TGTGCCAGCAGCCCGAAACCTAGCGGGTCCTACAATGAGCAGTTCTTC. It encodes CASSPKPSGSYNEQFF. The full variable domain, its missing parts supplied by reference TRBV11-2 and TRBJ2-1, is EAGVAQSPRYKIIEKRQSVAFWCNPISGHATLYWYQQILGQGPKLLIQFQNNGVVDDSQLPKDRFSAERLKGVDSTLKIQPAKLEDSAVYLCASSPKPSGSYNEQFFGPGTRLTVL.

This clone was counted a few times. The chain uses TRBV29-1 and TRBJ1-2, with D unresolved. The CDR3 runs 12 residues. The V gene lost 7 bases and the J gene lost 0 bases, with 9 bases spanning the gap. Germline CDR1 reads SQVTM; CDR2 reads ANQGSEA. CDR3 region: CSAEGTNYGYTF. CDR3 sequence (DNA): TGCAGCGCCGAAGGCACTAACTATGGCTACACCTTC. Complete variable domain (other parts from reference TRBV29-1 and TRBJ1-2): SAVISQKPSRDICQRGTSLTIQCQVDSQVTMMFWYRQQPGQSLTLIATANQGSEATYESGFVIDKFPISRPNLTFSTLTVSNMSPEDSSIYLCSAEGTNYGYTFGSGTRLTVV.

This sequence joins TRBV10-3 and TRBJ2-3, with 7 nucleotides matching TRBD2. Germline values: CDR1 ENHRY, CDR2 SYGVKD. CDR3 size: 13 residues. V was pared by 7 bases and J by 4 bases, with 5 bases of the junction left unmatched. Here the CDR3 reads CAIMAGAADTQYF. CDR3 in DNA: TGTGCCATCATGGCGGGAGCCGCAGATACGCAGTATTTT.